Below are 13 T cell receptor beta chains sequenced from a single sample in a study of T-cell reconstitution after alpha-beta-depleted transplantation in children. It was with unique molecular identifiers that the TCRbeta library was prepared. TCRdb used MiXCR to reprocess the PCR reads, holding one entry per CDR3 protein. The repertoire holds over 85,000 distinct CDR3 sequences, approximately 6% seen once, with 6.1% in the top ten. The sequenced sample was PBMCs, mostly from graft donor cells, obtained 60 days after TCRalphabeta/CD19-depleted stem cell transplant. These receptors all stem from a female patient between 2 and 15 years old who had a stem cell transplant for Fanconi anemia, so the T cells may come from the graft donor.

V usage is TRBV5-6 and J usage is TRBJ2-2; D is uncertain. This CDR3 contains 14 residues. Deletions cut 1 base from V and 6 bases from J, with 10 bases between. Germline V lookup: CDR1 SGHDT, CDR2 YYEEEE. CDR3 loop: CASSLIQVSGELFF. CDR3 nucleotide sequence: TGTGCCAGCAGCTTGATCCAGGTTTCCGGGGAGCTGTTTTTT.

This clonotype was seen a handful of times. The chain couples TRBV24-1 to TRBJ2-4; the D gene could be TRBD1 or TRBD2 (5 bases each). The V gene's germline CDR1 is KGHDR and CDR2 SFDVKD. The CDR3 is 14 amino acids. Trimming cost V 1 base and J 6 bases, with 9 bases left between them. The CDR3 DNA reads TGTGCCACCAGTGATTTAGGGGACGGAAACATTCAGTACTTC. Amino acid sequence: CATSDLGDGNIQYF.

This clonotype occurred a few times. The chain has TRBV5-1 and TRBJ1-4; no reliable D call. V gave up 2 bases and J gave up 5 bases, with 10 bases separating them. The CDR3 is 14 residues long. CDR1 SGHRS and CDR2 YFSETQ come from the germline V gene. The CDR3 DNA is TGCGCCAGCAGCTTCCGGGAAACAAATGAAAAACTGTTTTTT. Its translation: CASSFRETNEKLFF.

This clonotype was observed at least ten times. This sequence joins TRBV6-2 or TRBV6-3 and TRBJ2-2; D remains unclear. The germline gives CDR1 MNHEY, CDR2 SVGEGT. V shed 2 bases and J shed 9 bases, with 10 bases lying between them. This CDR3 spans 13 amino acids. The CDR3 sequence: CASSYPQLRELFF. CDR3 in DNA: TGTGCCAGCAGTTACCCTCAACTGAGGGAGCTGTTTTTT.

In this sample, this clonotype turned up many times. The chain joins TRBV21-1 to TRBJ2-7. TRBV21-1 is tagged as a pseudogene. The CDR3 runs 13 residues. DNA of the CDR3: TGTGCCAGCAGCAAACGGGTTGGCTACGAGCAGTACTTC. Its translation: CASSKRVGYEQYF.

This clonotype was observed many times. J is TRBJ2-3 and V is TRBV20-1, with D unclear. Trimming pared 6 bases from V and 6 bases from J, leaving 13 bases between. From germline, CDR1 is DFQATT and CDR2 SNEGSKA (reference sequence). The CDR3 consists of 12 residues. CDR3 region: CSAPLYRDTQYF. The CDR3 DNA sequence: TGCAGTGCACCCCTTTACCGGGATACGCAGTATTTT.

This clonotype was seen at least ten times. The gene calls are TRBV20-1 and TRBJ2-7; TRBD1 matches at 7 bases. The germline V gene has CDR1 DFQATT and CDR2 SNEGSKA (reference sequence). The CDR3 length is 14 residues. After removal of 3 bases from V and 7 bases from J, the junction contained 12 bases not matched to a gene. CDR3: CSARGDRGRGEQYF. The DNA for the CDR3 is TGCAGTGCTAGGGGGGACAGAGGTCGGGGAGAGCAGTACTTC.

This clonotype occurred many times. The chain's CDR3 is CAITQDRGNTEAFF. The CDR3 DNA reads TGTGCCATCACCCAGGACAGGGGGAACACTGAAGCTTTCTTT. The rearrangement joins TRBV10-3 to TRBJ1-1, with TRBD1 matching 9 bases. V shed 7 bases, J shed 1 base, and the junction held 4 bases outside the gene matches. Germline assignment: CDR1 ENHRY and CDR2 SYGVKD. The CDR3 has 14 amino acids.

This clonotype was seen ten or more times. This chain uses TRBV3-1 with TRBJ2-7; 7 nucleotides match TRBD1. The CDR3 extends over 17 amino acids. Germline V CDR1 and CDR2: LGHDT, YNNKEL (reference sequence). The ends lost 2 bases at V and 3 bases at J; junction bases unmatched: 13. The DNA of the CDR3 is TGTGCCAGCAGCCAAAGGCCACGACAGGGTAGGAGCTACGAGCAGTACTTC. Protein sequence: CASSQRPRQGRSYEQYF.

This clonotype was detected ten times or more. V gene TRBV20-1 combines with J gene TRBJ1-2, with 8 nucleotides matching TRBD1. There are 13 residues in the CDR3. V dropped 6 bases and J dropped 3; count of bases not matched to a gene: 6. Germline CDR1 DFQATT, CDR2 SNEGSKA (reference sequence). Written as DNA, the CDR3 is TGCAGTGCCTACGGACAGGGCCACTATGGCTACACCTTC. Translation gives CSAYGQGHYGYTF.

This clonotype occurred many times. The gene calls are TRBV19 and TRBJ2-1, with 10 bases aligning to TRBD2. CDR1 is LNHDA, CDR2 SQIVND, per germline (reference sequence). This CDR3 comprises 14 residues. Trimming took 6 bases from V and 3 from J; bases not matched to a gene: 2. The CDR3 nucleotides are TGTGCCAGTAGATGGACTAGCGGCTACAATGAGCAGTTCTTC. Translation gives CASRWTSGYNEQFF.

This clonotype occurred many times. This chain links TRBV12-3 or TRBV12-4 with TRBJ2-5; weak D call: TRBD2 (5 bases). V was pared by 8 bases and J by 4 bases, with 17 bases between. This CDR3 has 14 amino acids. For the CDR3, the DNA is TGTGCCAGCGGATATAGCGTTAGGTTAGAGACCCAGTACTTC. It yields the protein CASGYSVRLETQYF.

In its sample, this clonotype was seen many times. In nucleotides, the CDR3 is TGTGCCAGCAGCTCCAGCGGAGCCATCCAAGAGACCCAGTACTTC. It encodes CASSSSGAIQETQYF. The chain links TRBV5-6 to TRBJ2-5, with D possibly being TRBD2 (5 bases). Germline CDR1 SGHDT, CDR2 YYEEEE. This CDR3 has 15 residues. Trimming shortened V by 3 bases and J by 1 base, and 13 bases separated the two germline ends.